The subject of this entry is one TCR beta chain. This record belongs to a study of HIV-infected children after antiretroviral therapy interruption. As for the study in general: Median age was roughly 9.3 years (interruption) and 8 years (continuous). Continuous-treatment samples came from weeks 0, 48 and 150.

The TCR library was built from RNA with a 3' RACE protocol and unique molecular identifiers. One entry per CDR3 protein, called by TCRdb with MiXCR from the 3' RACE reads. The table has 90,000 or so distinct CDR3 sequences, around 6.9% seen once. This sample's treatment: PENTA 11 planned treatment interruption arm or continuous ART arm. Participants had taken at least three-drug ART for at least 24 weeks. The sequencing here drew on CD45RA+ CD4+ T cells from PBMCs, pooled from several time points, taken from a donor given antiretroviral therapy, either interrupted or continuous. Subset in this sample: naive CD4+ CD45RA+ CD45RO- T cells. This sequence was found in a pool of human donors with HIV.

The CDR3 region is CASSPGTGDSPLHF. CDR3 nucleotide sequence: TGTGCCAGCAGCCCCGGGACAGGGGACTCACCCCTCCACTTT. The V gene is TRBV7-3, the J gene TRBJ1-6; TRBD1 agrees at 10 bases. V trimming: 5 bases; J trimming: 10 bases; junction bases outside the gene matches: 5. The CDR3 contains 14 residues. Germline V gene data show CDR1 as SGHTA and CDR2 as FQGTGA.